These T cell receptor beta chains were read from a single sample in a study of T cell changes during pregnancy in multiple sclerosis. Method: immunoSEQ multiplex PCR; TCRdb's copy keeps in-frame clones and lacks some. This table has about 64,000 clones, around 90% appearing once. Material: peripheral blood, obtained in the second trimester of pregnancy. Receptors originate from a female donor with multiple sclerosis, enrolled in a pregnancy study. CDR3s include the opening cysteine and the closing phenylalanine or tryptophan.

CDR3 length: 15; J gene: TRBJ2-1; V gene: TRBV7-8; CDR3 protein: CASSFDFSLYNEQFF
CDR3 length: 13; J gene: TRBJ1-2; V gene: TRBV27; CDR3 protein: CASSPGQGGGYTF
CDR3 length: 14; J gene: TRBJ1-1; V gene: TRBV30; CDR3 protein: CAWSPGAGGTEAFF
CDR3 length: 17; J gene: TRBJ2-1; V gene: TRBV9; CDR3 protein: CASSGRSSGKSYNEQFF
CDR3 length: 16; J gene: TRBJ2-5; V gene: TRBV4-1; CDR3 protein: CASSQDSGGNQETQYF
CDR3 length: 14; J gene: TRBJ1-3; V gene: TRBV19; CDR3 protein: CASRADFSGNTIYF
CDR3 length: 16; J gene: TRBJ2-1; V gene: TRBV2; CDR3 protein: CASSVKREGVANEQFF
CDR3 length: 13; J gene: TRBJ2-5; V gene: TRBV10-3; CDR3 protein: CAISGQLQETQYF
CDR3 length: 11; J gene: TRBJ2-7; V gene: TRBV30; CDR3 protein: CAWRGAYEQYF
CDR3 length: 14; J gene: TRBJ2-7; V gene: TRBV4-2; CDR3 protein: CASSPVKSAYEQYF
CDR3 length: 14; J gene: TRBJ2-7; V gene: TRBV5-6; CDR3 protein: CASSTGLAAYEQYF
CDR3 length: 16; J gene: TRBJ2-5; V gene: TRBV18; CDR3 protein: CASSDTSGGIQETQYF
CDR3 length: 13; J gene: TRBJ1-4; V gene: TRBV7-7; CDR3 protein: CASSRGLGEKLFF
CDR3 length: 16; J gene: TRBJ2-1; V gene: TRBV6-6; CDR3 protein: CASRNTGVSSYNEQFF
CDR3 length: 14; J gene: TRBJ2-3; V gene: TRBV18; CDR3 protein: CASSPTRSTDTQYF
CDR3 length: 16; J gene: TRBJ1-5; V gene: TRBV19; CDR3 protein: CASSMDPGQGESPQHF
CDR3 length: 16; J gene: TRBJ2-1; V gene: TRBV7-9; CDR3 protein: CASSSWVGVSYNEQFF
CDR3 length: 15; J gene: TRBJ1-2; V gene: TRBV5-1; CDR3 protein: CASSPGQPGNYGYTF
CDR3 length: 15; J gene: TRBJ2-5; V gene: TRBV5-4; CDR3 protein: CASSLEGQGGETQYF
CDR3 length: 15; J gene: TRBJ2-1; V gene: TRBV5-1; CDR3 protein: CASSYVGQGIREQFF
CDR3 length: 17; J gene: TRBJ2-3; V gene: TRBV9; CDR3 protein: CASSVGAGQGIADTQYF
CDR3 length: 18; J gene: TRBJ2-1; V gene: TRBV28; CDR3 protein: CASSPIGGTSGSSNEQFF
CDR3 length: 14; J gene: TRBJ2-7; V gene: TRBV28; CDR3 protein: CASSLGVRPYEQYF
CDR3 length: 14; J gene: TRBJ2-1; V gene: TRBV30; CDR3 protein: CAWSSGLSYNEQFF